The 23 T cell receptor beta chains in this list originate from one sample, sequenced in a study of response to subunit inactivated influenza vaccine. TCRdb reprocessed the RT-PCR reads with MiXCR, giving one entry per CDR3 protein. The table lists 750,000 to 850,000 distinct CDR3 sequences, about 18% of them singletons. The source was PBMCs from blood, collected less than 6 days after vaccination. The origin of the receptors is a man aged 50 to 59 who received an inactivated influenza vaccine.

This chain joins TRBV20-1 and TRBJ1-5; D possibly corresponds to TRBD1 (6 bases). This CDR3 has 13 amino acids. Trimming left V 5 bases short and J 3 bases short, with 11 bases between. Germline CDR1 DFQATT, CDR2 SNEGSKA (reference sequence). In DNA form, the CDR3 reads TGCAGTGCTGTGGACAGCTACAATCAGCCCCAGCATTTT. This codes for CSAVDSYNQPQHF.

This clonotype came up a few times. This chain links TRBV12-3 or TRBV12-4 with TRBJ1-4; D possibly corresponds to TRBD1 (5 bases). Trimming cost V 7 bases and J 5 bases, with 11 bases left between them. The CDR3 loop spans 13 amino acids. The CDR3 bases are TGTGCCAGCAACCCGGGGGAGAATGAAAAACTGTTTTTT. Translation gives CASNPGENEKLFF.

The sample holds a few counts of this clonotype. The chain employs TRBV5-6 and TRBJ2-5; 7 bases are a match to TRBD1. The V and J ends lost 0 bases and 5 bases, in that order; junction bases with no gene match: 4. Germline CDR1 SGHDT, CDR2 YYEEEE. The CDR3 is 14 residues long. The CDR3 spells CASSLEGAAETQYF. The CDR3 DNA sequence: TGTGCCAGCAGCTTGGAGGGGGCGGCTGAGACCCAGTACTTC.

This clonotype has a handful of counts. This chain's CDR3 is CASSLITGGIAKETQYF. The CDR3 DNA is TGTGCCAGCAGCTTAATAACAGGGGGCATCGCCAAAGAGACCCAGTACTTC. V usage is TRBV7-2 and J usage is TRBJ2-5; TRBD1 aligns across 9 bases. CDR3 size: 17 residues. In germline, CDR1 is SGHTA, CDR2 FQGNSA. J gave up 3 bases and V 2 bases, and 10 bases lay outside the gene matches.

This clonotype occurred a few times. The chain joins TRBV18 to TRBJ2-3; possibly TRBD2 for D (6 bases). Germline CDR1 KGHSH, CDR2 LQKENI. The ends were cut back, 3 bases at V and 0 bases at J, with 10 bases in the middle. CDR3 length: 15 residues. CDR3 DNA: TGTGCCAGCTCACCTGGACTAACTAGCACAGATACGCAGTATTTT. Protein sequence: CASSPGLTSTDTQYF. Supplemented by reference TRBV18 and TRBJ2-3, the full variable domain reads NAGVMQNPRHLVRRRGQEARLRCSPMKGHSHVYWYRQLPEEGLKFMVYLQKENIIDESGMPKERFSAEFPKEGPSILRIQQVVRGDSAAYFCASSPGLTSTDTQYFGPGTRLTVL.

The J gene is TRBJ1-4, the V gene TRBV4-1; weak D call: TRBD1 (6 bases). Trimming pared 4 bases from V and 4 bases from J, leaving 13 bases between. The CDR3 is 15 amino acids. CDR1 is MGHRA, CDR2 YSYEKL, per germline. As DNA, the CDR3 is TGCGCCAGCAGCCTAAAGGACAGAAGTAATGAAAAACTGTTTTTT. Its protein product is CASSLKDRSNEKLFF.

This clonotype occurred a few times. One end of the junction fails to match germline, which may point to a read error. V usage is TRBV7-7 and J usage is TRBJ2-5; the match to TRBD1 covers 7 bases. Germline V gives CDR1 SSHAT, CDR2 FNYEAQ (reference sequence). The length of the CDR3 is 17 residues. The CDR3 loop is CASSPTQPGQHQETQYF. In nucleotides, the CDR3 is TGTGCTAGCAGCCCCACCCAACCGGGACAGCACCAAGAGACCCAGTACTTC.

This clonotype was found many times. V is TRBV9 and J is TRBJ2-1; 8 bases line up with TRBD1. V lost 0 bases and J lost 4; bases outside the gene matches: 3. The CDR3 contains 15 residues. CDR1 is SGDLS, CDR2 YYNGEE, per germline. The CDR3 DNA follows: TGTGCCAGCAGCGTAGTAGGGACAGGATACAATGAGCAGTTCTTC. Protein product: CASSVVGTGYNEQFF.

The chain has TRBV30 and TRBJ2-5; D is unresolved. Germline lookup yields CDR1 GTSNPN and CDR2 SVGIG (reference sequence). The CDR3 contains 13 residues. V lost 2 bases, J lost 1 base, and 8 bases lay in between. The DNA of the CDR3 is TGTGCCTGGAGTATGACAACCCAAGAGACCCAGTACTTC. Translated, it gives CAWSMTTQETQYF.

This clonotype appeared a few times. The CDR3 is CSAPPGLRSPLHF. CDR3 in DNA: TGCAGTGCCCCACCAGGGTTACGATCACCCCTCCACTTT. The rearrangement joins TRBV20-1 to TRBJ1-6, with D tentatively TRBD1 (5 bases). The CDR3 has 13 residues. V lost 6 bases, J lost 10 bases, and 16 bases lay in between. Germline assignment: CDR1 DFQATT and CDR2 SNEGSKA (reference sequence).

The V call is TRBV7-2, the J call TRBJ2-3; TRBD2 matches at 7 bases. The CDR3 is 13 residues long. Germline CDR1 SGHTA, CDR2 FQGNSA. V lost 4 bases, J lost 6 bases, and 4 bases stayed unmatched. CDR3 sequence reads: CASSSRLADTQYF. The CDR3 DNA sequence: TGTGCCAGCAGCTCCAGACTAGCTGATACGCAGTATTTT.

The chain carries TRBV19 and TRBJ2-3, with 8 bases aligning to TRBD2. Losses at the gene ends were 4 bases for V and 0 bases for J; bases not matched to a gene: 9. Germline V lookup: CDR1 LNHDA, CDR2 SQIVND (reference sequence). This CDR3 region has 17 residues. The chain's CDR3 is CASSSAPSGPSTDTQYF. CDR3 DNA sequence: TGTGCCAGTAGTAGCGCCCCTAGCGGGCCGAGCACAGATACGCAGTATTTT.

This rearrangement joins TRBV9 to TRBJ1-1, with unresolved D. Germline V lookup: CDR1 SGDLS, CDR2 YYNGEE. The CDR3 consists of 13 residues. V gave up 2 bases and J gave up 1 base, with 6 bases separating them. The CDR3 nucleotides are TGTGCCAGCAGCGTCGACAAGAACACTGAAGCTTTCTTT. Amino acid sequence: CASSVDKNTEAFF. The full variable domain, in which reference TRBV9 and TRBJ1-1 provide the parts outside the CDR3, is DSGVTQTPKHLITATGQRVTLRCSPRSGDLSVYWYQQSLDQGLQFLIQYYNGEERAKGNILERFSAQQFPDLHSELNLSSLELGDSALYFCASSVDKNTEAFFGQGTRLTVV.

V and J are TRBV3-1 and TRBJ1-6, with a weak D call TRBD1 (5 bases). V was clipped by 1 base and J by 0 bases, with 13 bases between them. This CDR3 spans 18 amino acids. Germline assignment: CDR1 LGHDT and CDR2 YNNKEL (reference sequence). CDR3 DNA: TGTGCCAGCAGCCAAGGGGCGGCGAGGGGCTCCTATAATTCACCCCTCCACTTT. The encoded protein is CASSQGAARGSYNSPLHF.

This clonotype was detected a few times. The rearrangement uses TRBV10-1 and TRBJ1-2; 7 bases match TRBD1. With V trimmed by 4 bases and J by 5 bases, 4 bases remained unmatched. This CDR3 has 13 residues. The germline gives CDR1 WNHNN, CDR2 SYGVQD (reference sequence). CDR3 sequence: CASSVGTDYGYTF. The CDR3 bases are TGCGCCAGCAGTGTCGGGACAGATTATGGCTACACCTTC.

The rearrangement joins TRBV20-1 to TRBJ1-6; the match to TRBD1 covers 8 bases. Germline V gene lookup returns CDR1 DFQATT and CDR2 SNEGSKA (reference sequence). The CDR3 consists of 15 residues. V shed 3 bases and J 10 bases; nucleotides not matched to a gene: 11. CDR3 sequence: CSASHGQGVRSPLHF. CDR3 nucleotide sequence: TGCAGTGCTAGTCACGGACAGGGAGTACGCTCACCCCTCCACTTT.

The chain joins TRBV29-1 to TRBJ1-1; 7 bases are shared with TRBD1. Germline-derived CDR1 and CDR2 are SQVTM and ANQGSEA. The ends lost 7 bases at V and 4 bases at J; junction bases unmatched: 9. The CDR3 spans 13 residues. The DNA for the CDR3 is TGCAGCGCCCGACAGGGCAGGGGCACTGAAGCTTTCTTT. The encoded protein is CSARQGRGTEAFF.

This clonotype was observed a handful of times. The gene calls are TRBV5-1 and TRBJ1-2, with no clear D. Germline V lookup: CDR1 SGHRS, CDR2 YFSETQ. Trimming cost V 2 bases and J 8 bases, with 7 bases left between them. This CDR3 contains 11 residues. The CDR3 spells CASSFLGGYTF. The CDR3 nucleotides read TGCGCCAGCAGCTTTCTAGGAGGCTACACCTTC.

This chain uses TRBV5-1 with TRBJ2-1; D remains unclear. V shed 0 bases and J shed 5 bases, with 9 bases lying between them. The CDR3 is made up of 14 amino acids. Germline V CDR1 and CDR2: SGHRS, YFSETQ. As DNA, the CDR3 is TGCGCCAGCAGCTTGGAATGGTTCCACAATGAGCAGTTCTTC. Encoded protein: CASSLEWFHNEQFF.

The chain has TRBV5-1 and TRBJ1-1; a weak D match, TRBD1 (5 bases). This CDR3 contains 15 residues. V shed 4 bases and J shed 0 bases, with 13 bases lying between them. Germline CDR1 SGHRS, CDR2 YFSETQ. The CDR3 sequence: CASSPVGGMNTEAFF. The CDR3 bases are TGCGCCAGCAGCCCTGTTGGGGGGATGAACACTGAAGCTTTCTTT.

The sample holds a few counts of this clonotype. The genes are TRBV7-8 and TRBJ2-2, with 9 positions matching TRBD1. The CDR3 extends over 17 amino acids. Per the germline V gene, CDR1 is SGHVS and CDR2 is FQNEAQ. J lost 4 bases, V lost 5 bases, and 11 bases had no gene match. This CDR3 reads CASSERTGARLTGELFF. The CDR3 DNA sequence: TGTGCCAGCAGCGAAAGGACAGGGGCACGACTCACCGGGGAGCTGTTTTTT.

This chain uses TRBV15 with TRBJ2-1; 7 bases map to TRBD2. Germline trimming cut 6 bases from V and 8 bases from J; bases unmatched to any gene: 7. The CDR3 is 13 residues long. From germline, CDR1 is LNHNV and CDR2 YYDKDF (reference sequence). CDR3 amino acids: CATSGGLMYEQFF. As DNA, the CDR3 is TGTGCCACCAGTGGGGGACTAATGTATGAGCAGTTCTTC.

This clonotype showed up just a few times. The chain joins TRBV6-5 to TRBJ2-1; TRBD2 matches at 10 bases. This CDR3 spans 16 amino acids. The germline CDR1 and CDR2 sequences are MNHEY and SVGAGI. The J segment lost 8 bases and the V segment lost 0 bases, leaving 7 bases of the junction unmatched. The CDR3 sequence: CASSYSGTSARHEQFF. CDR3 coding DNA: TGTGCCAGCAGTTACTCGGGGACTAGCGCCCGACATGAGCAGTTCTTC.